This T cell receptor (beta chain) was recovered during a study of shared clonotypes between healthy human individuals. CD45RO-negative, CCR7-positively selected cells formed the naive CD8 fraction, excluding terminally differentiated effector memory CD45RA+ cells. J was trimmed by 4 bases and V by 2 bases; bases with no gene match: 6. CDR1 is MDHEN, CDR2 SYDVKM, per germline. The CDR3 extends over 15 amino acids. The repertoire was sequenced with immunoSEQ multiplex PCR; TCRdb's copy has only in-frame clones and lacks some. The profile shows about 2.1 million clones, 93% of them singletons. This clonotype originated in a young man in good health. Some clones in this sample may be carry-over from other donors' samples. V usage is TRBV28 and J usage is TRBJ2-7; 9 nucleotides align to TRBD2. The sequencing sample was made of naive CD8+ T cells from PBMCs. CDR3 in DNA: TGTGCCAGCAGTTTAGTAGCGGGAGTCTCATACGAGCAGTACTTC. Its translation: CASSLVAGVSYEQYF.